These 28 T cell receptor beta chains share one sample of origin, sequenced in a study of cytomegalovirus exposure and HLA in healthy donors. 13 Jbeta primers and 60 Vbeta primers were used for the PCR. The method was immunoSEQ multiplex PCR; TCRdb's version includes in-frame clones alone and lacks a portion of them. The sample shows about 190,000 clones, approximately 70% of them seen only once. Sequenced input: PBMCs. These TCRs come from a young woman in good health and CMV-seropositive.

The CDR3: CASSTWRASGEQFF. In DNA, the CDR3 is TGTGCCAGCAGCACTTGGAGGGCCTCGGGTGAGCAGTTCTTC. The chain joins TRBV5-4 to TRBJ2-1, with D possibly matching TRBD2 (6 bases). The CDR3 consists of 14 residues. V was shortened by 4 bases and J by 9 bases, with 17 bases between the two germline ends. Germline V CDR1 and CDR2: SGHNT, YYREEE (reference sequence).

The CDR3 DNA follows: TGTGCCAGCAGTCTCAACAGGGGGCAATCACCCCTCCACTTT. Encoded protein: CASSLNRGQSPLHF. V is TRBV25-1 and J is TRBJ1-6; TRBD1 aligns across 9 bases. The germline V gene has CDR1 MGHDK and CDR2 SYGVNS. This CDR3 has 14 residues. Trimming removed 5 bases from V and 10 bases from J; junction bases left unmatched: 6. Looking up the rest from reference TRBV25-1 and TRBJ1-6 gives the full variable domain: EADIYQTPRYLVIGTGKKITLECSQTMGHDKMYWYQQDPGMELHLIHYSYGVNSTEKGDLSSESTVSRIRTEHFPLTLESARPSHTSQYLCASSLNRGQSPLHFGNGTRLTVT.

Regarding this clone: The sample contains more than one DNA sequence encoding this CDR3. The V call is TRBV11-2, the J call TRBJ1-4; 10 bases are shared with TRBD1. CDR3 length: 14 amino acids. The V segment lost 3 bases and the J segment 7 bases; nucleotides outside the gene matches: 2. Germline assignment: CDR1 SGHAT and CDR2 FQNNGV. The CDR3 region is CASSLDRGSEKLFF. The CDR3 DNA is TGTGCCAGCAGCTTGGACAGGGGGAGTGAAAAACTGTTTTTT. The whole variable domain, filled in from reference TRBV11-2 and TRBJ1-4, reads EAGVAQSPRYKIIEKRQSVAFWCNPISGHATLYWYQQILGQGPKLLIQFQNNGVVDDSQLPKDRFSAERLKGVDSTLKIQPAKLEDSAVYLCASSLDRGSEKLFFGSGTQLSVL.

The chain links TRBV19 to TRBJ1-2; D may be TRBD1 (6 bases). V was shortened by 5 bases and J by 7 bases, with 17 bases between the two germline ends. The CDR3 sequence is 14 residues long. Germline CDR1 and CDR2: LNHDA and SQIVND (reference sequence). CDR3 loop: CASSPGTYILGYTF. The DNA for the CDR3 is TGTGCCAGTAGTCCCGGGACATACATCCTTGGCTACACCTTC.

The chain recombines TRBV4-1 with TRBJ2-5; 9 bases line up with TRBD1. The trim removed 2 bases at V and 5 bases at J, leaving 9 bases unmatched. This CDR3 contains 16 residues. CDR1 and CDR2 (germline): MGHRA, YSYEKL. Here the CDR3 reads CASSQQTGGGMETQYF. CDR3 nucleotides: TGCGCCAGCAGCCAACAAACAGGGGGCGGGATGGAGACCCAGTACTTC.

The chain uses TRBV6-5 and TRBJ1-2, with 12 nucleotides matching TRBD1. This CDR3 contains 15 residues. From germline, CDR1 is MNHEY and CDR2 SVGAGI. V was clipped by 0 bases and J by 6 bases; unmatched bases: 2. CDR3 DNA sequence: TGTGCCAGCAGTTACTCTGGGACAGGGGGCGATGGCTACACCTTC. Translated: CASSYSGTGGDGYTF.

This clone was counted only a few times. CDR3 amino acids: CASSQAGQGITFEQYF. The DNA of the CDR3 is TGCGCCAGCAGCCAGGCCGGACAGGGGATAACCTTCGAGCAGTACTTC. The chain carries TRBV4-1 and TRBJ2-7; TRBD1 matches at 9 bases. The V gene end was trimmed by 3 bases and the J gene end by 6 bases; junction bases not matched to a gene: 12. This CDR3 is 16 amino acids long. Germline lookup yields CDR1 MGHRA and CDR2 YSYEKL.

The genes are TRBV21-1 and TRBJ2-1; the table gives TRBD2 as D, unverified against the DNA. TRBV21-1 is flagged as a pseudogene. This CDR3 contains 15 residues. The CDR3 DNA follows: TGTGCCAGCAGCCCCGCCGGGCTAGCCGTCTGCGAGCAGTTCTTC. Translated, it gives CASSPAGLAVCEQFF.

The chain links TRBV5-4 to TRBJ2-1; 13 nucleotides match TRBD2. The V segment lost 4 bases and the J segment 5 bases; nucleotides outside the gene matches: 3. Germline V gives CDR1 SGHNT, CDR2 YYREEE (reference sequence). There are 15 residues in the CDR3. CDR3 in DNA: TGTGCCAGCAGCGCGGGGACTAGCGGGAACAATGAGCAGTTCTTC. It codes for CASSAGTSGNNEQFF.

V and J are TRBV14 and TRBJ2-1; 8 positions agree with TRBD2. The CDR3 runs to 14 residues. The V segment lost 0 bases and the J segment 10 bases; nucleotides outside the gene matches: 5. CDR1 is SGHDN and CDR2 is FVKESK in the germline V gene. CDR3 in amino acids: CASSQDLGGGEQFF. The CDR3 DNA sequence: TGTGCCAGCAGCCAAGATCTCGGGGGGGGCGAGCAGTTCTTC.

This clone was detected only once. This rearrangement joins TRBV27 to TRBJ1-4, with unresolved D. CDR3 size: 13 residues. Trimming stripped 5 bases from V and 3 bases from J, with 7 bases between. Germline CDR1 is MNHEY and CDR2 is SMNVEV (reference sequence). The CDR3 coding sequence is TGTGCCAGCAGTCGTACATCTAATGAAAAACTGTTTTTT. It is translated as CASSRTSNEKLFF.

The chain uses TRBV28 and TRBJ1-1; no clear D gene. Trimming cost V 5 bases and J 0 bases, with 10 bases left between them. This CDR3 comprises 14 residues. Germline V lookup: CDR1 MDHEN, CDR2 SYDVKM. CDR3 in DNA: TGTGCCAGCAGTAGAGCGAACCTGAACACTGAAGCTTTCTTT. Its protein product is CASSRANLNTEAFF. The whole variable domain, filled in from reference TRBV28 and TRBJ1-1, reads DVKVTQSSRYLVKRTGEKVFLECVQDMDHENMFWYRQDPGLGLRLIYFSYDVKMKEKGDIPEGYSVSREKKERFSLILESASTNQTSMYLCASSRANLNTEAFFGQGTRLTVV.

Comments on this clone: One end of the junction fails to match germline, which may point to a read error. The V call is TRBV7-7, the J call TRBJ2-3; TRBD1 aligns across 7 bases. Germline CDR1 SSHAT, CDR2 FNYEAQ (reference sequence). The CDR3 spans 17 residues. CDR3 bases: TGTGCTAGCAGCTTAAGGGCGACAGGGCGGTCGGCAGATACGCAGTATTTT. It yields the protein CASSLRATGRSADTQYF.

The chain uses TRBV29-1 and TRBJ2-7; 8 nucleotides align to TRBD1. Germline values: CDR1 SQVTM, CDR2 ANQGSEA. The CDR3 is 14 amino acids. The junction had 4 bases not matched to a gene; V was cut back by 3 bases and J by 0 bases. This chain's CDR3 is CSVDRGPVSYEQYF. The CDR3 bases are TGCAGCGTTGACAGGGGGCCTGTCTCCTACGAGCAGTACTTC.

This clone has just a few counts. The chain employs TRBV11-1 and TRBJ1-1, with 7 bases fitting TRBD1. The CDR3 spans 15 residues. The V segment lost 5 bases and the J segment 2 bases; nucleotides outside the gene matches: 8. CDR1 and CDR2 from the germline V gene are SGHAT and FQDESV (reference sequence). The CDR3 reads CASSDRDSSNTEAFF. CDR3 nucleotides: TGTGCCAGCAGCGACAGGGACAGCTCTAACACTGAAGCTTTCTTT.

The chain couples TRBV6-1 to TRBJ2-6; no firm D call. The V gene lost 7 bases and the J gene lost 4 bases, with 14 bases spanning the gap. This CDR3 contains 15 residues. Germline assignment: CDR1 MNHNS and CDR2 SASEGT. The CDR3 DNA reads TGTGCCAGCACCCTCACGGAGACCGGGGCCAACGTCCTGACTTTC. This encodes CASTLTETGANVLTF.

This clone was observed once. The chain uses TRBV7-9 and TRBJ2-7; 7 nucleotides line up with TRBD2. The V gene end was trimmed by 5 bases and the J gene end by 2 bases; junction bases not matched to a gene: 6. CDR3 length equals 14 residues. Germline assignment: CDR1 SEHNR and CDR2 FQNEAQ (reference sequence). The CDR3 loop reads CASSQERGTYEQYF. CDR3 in DNA: TGTGCCAGCAGCCAAGAGCGGGGTACCTACGAGCAGTACTTC.

This sequence joins TRBV19 and TRBJ2-5, with 9 bases matching TRBD2. The length of the CDR3 is 14 residues. Trimming at V came to 5 bases and at J to 4 bases, leaving 5 bases not matched to a gene. The germline V gene encodes CDR1 LNHDA and CDR2 SQIVND (reference sequence). In nucleotides, the CDR3 is TGTGCCAGTAGTCGAGCGGGAGGAGGAGAGACCCAGTACTTC. This translates into CASSRAGGGETQYF.

This chain uses TRBV6-5 with TRBJ1-4, with 8 bases aligning to TRBD1. This CDR3 region has 14 residues. Looked up from germline, CDR1 is MNHEY and CDR2 is SVGAGI. After removal of 2 bases from V and 7 bases from J, the junction contained 3 bases not matched to a gene. The CDR3 protein is CASSYTQGGEKLFF. CDR3 nucleotide sequence: TGTGCCAGCAGTTACACACAGGGGGGTGAAAAACTGTTTTTT.

J is TRBJ2-5 and V is TRBV5-4; a possible D gene is TRBD1 (6 bases). The CDR3 is 14 residues long. Per the germline V gene, CDR1 is SGHNT and CDR2 is YYREEE (reference sequence). Trimming cost V 3 bases and J 2 bases, with 11 bases left between them. The CDR3 protein is CASSWGHDQETQYF. The CDR3 coding sequence is TGTGCCAGCAGCTGGGGGCACGATCAAGAGACCCAGTACTTC.

V usage is TRBV5-6 and J usage is TRBJ2-7; 11 nucleotides line up with TRBD1. Looked up from germline, CDR1 is SGHDT and CDR2 is YYEEEE. Trimming at V came to 3 bases and at J to 3 bases, leaving 5 bases not matched to a gene. This CDR3 spans 15 amino acids. The CDR3 loop is CASSSSGTGGYEQYF. The CDR3 DNA reads TGTGCCAGCAGCTCCTCGGGGACAGGGGGCTACGAGCAGTACTTC.

Note on this clone: The junction departs from the called germline gene at one end, perhaps through a read error. The rearrangement joins TRBV6-5 to TRBJ2-3, with 14 bases aligning to TRBD2. Germline V gives CDR1 MNHEY, CDR2 SVGAGI. CDR3 length: 16 residues. The CDR3, as DNA: TGTGCCAGCAGTTGGGGGACTAGCGGGAGTACAGGTACGCAGTATTTT. Translating gives CASSWGTSGSTGTQYF.

The rearrangement joins TRBV28 to TRBJ2-5; 8 nucleotides line up with TRBD2. V trimming: 6 bases; J trimming: 5 bases; junction bases outside the gene matches: 8. The V gene's germline CDR1 is MDHEN and CDR2 SYDVKM. The CDR3 extends over 14 amino acids. The CDR3: CASSSSGGWETQYF. The DNA of the CDR3 is TGTGCCAGCAGCTCCAGCGGGGGATGGGAGACCCAGTACTTC.

The chain couples TRBV9 to TRBJ1-3, with D possibly TRBD1 on 6 matching bases. V lost 3 bases and J 0 bases, leaving 13 bases between the germline ends. The CDR3 spans 16 residues. CDR1 and CDR2 (germline): SGDLS, YYNGEE. CDR3 region: CASSAQTGSSGNTIYF. The CDR3 DNA is TGTGCCAGCAGCGCCCAAACAGGGAGCTCTGGAAACACCATATATTTT. Full variable domain (remainder filled in from reference TRBV9 and TRBJ1-3): DSGVTQTPKHLITATGQRVTLRCSPRSGDLSVYWYQQSLDQGLQFLIQYYNGEERAKGNILERFSAQQFPDLHSELNLSSLELGDSALYFCASSAQTGSSGNTIYFGEGSWLTVV.

This clone was observed a handful of times. The chain employs TRBV7-9 and TRBJ1-3; unclear D gene. V was cut by 2 bases and J by 0 bases, with 11 bases left in between. Germline assignment: CDR1 SEHNR and CDR2 FQNEAQ (reference sequence). CDR3 length: 16 residues. The CDR3 here is CASSLREGLSGNTIYF. The CDR3 DNA sequence: TGTGCCAGCAGCTTAAGGGAGGGCCTCTCTGGAAACACCATATATTTT.

This clone showed up just a few times. This sequence joins TRBV10-1 and TRBJ2-7; 8 bases map to TRBD2. The CDR3 covers 13 residues. Trimming took 3 bases from V and 7 from J; bases not matched to a gene: 5. Germline V lookup: CDR1 WNHNN, CDR2 SYGVQD (reference sequence). The CDR3, as DNA: TGCGCCAGCAGTGAAAGGGCTAGCGGGGAGCAGTACTTC. Protein sequence: CASSERASGEQYF.

The chain is built from TRBV28 and TRBJ2-2; no clear D. Germline V lookup: CDR1 MDHEN, CDR2 SYDVKM. Trimming left V 6 bases short and J 7 bases short, with 6 bases between. The CDR3 sequence is 11 residues long. CDR3 bases: TGTGCCAGCAGCTCCAGCGGGGAGCTGTTTTTT. It codes for CASSSSGELFF.

The chain combines TRBV19 with TRBJ1-1, with D tentatively TRBD1 (6 bases). Per germline, CDR1 LNHDA and CDR2 SQIVND (reference sequence). The CDR3 sequence is 15 residues long. V was pared by 5 bases and J by 4 bases, with 17 bases between. The CDR3 DNA reads TGTGCCAGTAGTCCCATGGGACAAAAGGGCACTGAAGCTTTCTTT. Translated, it gives CASSPMGQKGTEAFF.